This entry describes one TCR beta chain. What it binds is unknown. CDR1 and CDR2 (germline): LGHDT, YNNKEL (reference sequence). The CDR3 consists of 16 residues. The junction had 7 bases not matched to a gene; V was cut back by 3 bases and J by 4 bases. Isolation recovered at least 6.5 million PBMCs from every sample. The entry originates in a study of blood T cells in healthy people across ages. Study results and caveats: Bulk PBMC profiling left naive and antigen-experienced comparisons inconclusive.

The use of a sample-barcoded 5' primer and a J-beta primer mix characterized a second PCR of about 7 to 12 cycles. Each cDNA molecule was tagged by a template-switch adaptor that had 12 random nucleotides. TCRdb itself ran the 5' RACE reads through MiXCR, one entry per CDR3 protein. The sample carries about 640,000 distinct CDR3 sequences, roughly 53% recorded once. The sequence was obtained from a man aged 55-75 years in good health. This rearrangement joins TRBV3-1 to TRBJ2-3; 10 bases line up with TRBD2. The sample was blood. Here the CDR3 reads CASSHKAGGLSDTQYF. The DNA for the CDR3 is TGTGCCAGCAGCCACAAAGCGGGGGGGCTCTCAGATACGCAGTATTTT.